This TCR beta chain came from a study of cytomegalovirus exposure and HLA in healthy donors. Study-wide points: Most TCR sequences were seen very rarely across donors, but some public TCRs occurred in many.

The trim removed 1 base at V and 1 base at J, leaving 6 bases unmatched. Germline CDR1 and CDR2: SGHDT and YYEEEE. There are 16 residues in the CDR3. Assay used: immunoSEQ multiplex PCR; TCRdb lists only in-frame clones, some missing. The top ten hold under 2.5% of the sample, which has about 120,000 clones, more than 75% seen once. This clone was seen a single time. Its target is not known. The material sequenced was PBMCs. The chain employs TRBV5-6 and TRBJ2-3, with 7 bases identical to TRBD2. The sequence derives from a woman younger than 45 in good health and CMV-seronegative. CDR3 in amino acids: CASSLRGVRGTDTQYF. CDR3 nucleotides: TGTGCCAGCAGCTTGCGGGGGGTTCGTGGCACAGATACGCAGTATTTT.